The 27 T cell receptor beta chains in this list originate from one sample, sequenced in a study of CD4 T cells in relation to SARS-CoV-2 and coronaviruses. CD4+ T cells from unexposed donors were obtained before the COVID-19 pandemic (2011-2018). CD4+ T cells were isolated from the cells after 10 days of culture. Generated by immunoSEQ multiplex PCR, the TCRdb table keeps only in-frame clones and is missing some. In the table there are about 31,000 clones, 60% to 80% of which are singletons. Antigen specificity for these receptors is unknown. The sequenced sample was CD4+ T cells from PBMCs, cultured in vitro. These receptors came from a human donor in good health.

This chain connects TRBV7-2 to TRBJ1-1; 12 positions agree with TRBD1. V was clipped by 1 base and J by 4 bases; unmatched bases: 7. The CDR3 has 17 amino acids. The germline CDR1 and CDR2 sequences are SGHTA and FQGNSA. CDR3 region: CASSLGGQGARGTEAFF. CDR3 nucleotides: TGTGCCAGCAGCTTAGGGGGACAGGGGGCGCGGGGCACTGAAGCTTTCTTT.

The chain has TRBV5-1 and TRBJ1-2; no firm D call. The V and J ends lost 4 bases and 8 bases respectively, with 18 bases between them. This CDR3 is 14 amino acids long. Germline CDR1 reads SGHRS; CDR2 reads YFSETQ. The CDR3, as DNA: TGCGCCAGCAGCCCCGCGTTGACCCCCGAAGGCTACACCTTC. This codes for CASSPALTPEGYTF.

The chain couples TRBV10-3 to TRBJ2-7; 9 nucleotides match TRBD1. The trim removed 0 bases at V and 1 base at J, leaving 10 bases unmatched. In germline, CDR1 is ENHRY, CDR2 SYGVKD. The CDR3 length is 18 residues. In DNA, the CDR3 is TGTGCCATCAGTGAGTCCCGGGGGCCGACAGGGGGGTCCTACGAGCAGTACTTC. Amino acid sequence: CAISESRGPTGGSYEQYF.

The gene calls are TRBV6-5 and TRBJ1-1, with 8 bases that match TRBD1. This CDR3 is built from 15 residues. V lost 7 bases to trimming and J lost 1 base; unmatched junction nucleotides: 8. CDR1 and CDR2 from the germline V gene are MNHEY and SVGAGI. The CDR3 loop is CASNPTGTGNTEAFF. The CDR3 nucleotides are TGTGCCAGCAACCCGACCGGGACAGGGAACACTGAAGCTTTCTTT.

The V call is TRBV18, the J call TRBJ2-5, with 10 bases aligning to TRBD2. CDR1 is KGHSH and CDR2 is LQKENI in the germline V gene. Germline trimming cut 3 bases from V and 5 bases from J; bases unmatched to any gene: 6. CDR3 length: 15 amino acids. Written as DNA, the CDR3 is TGTGCCAGCTCACCCAGACTAGCGGGTCAGGAGACCCAGTACTTC. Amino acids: CASSPRLAGQETQYF. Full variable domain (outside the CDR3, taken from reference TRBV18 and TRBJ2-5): NAGVMQNPRHLVRRRGQEARLRCSPMKGHSHVYWYRQLPEEGLKFMVYLQKENIIDESGMPKERFSAEFPKEGPSILRIQQVVRGDSAAYFCASSPRLAGQETQYFGPGTRLLVL.

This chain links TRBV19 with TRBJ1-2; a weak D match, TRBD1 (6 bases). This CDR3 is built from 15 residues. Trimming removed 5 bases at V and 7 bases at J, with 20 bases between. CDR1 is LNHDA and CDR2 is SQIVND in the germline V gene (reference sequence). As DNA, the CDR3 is TGTGCCAGTAGTCCAGCAGGAGGGGCGGGGGCTGGCTACACCTTC. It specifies CASSPAGGAGAGYTF.

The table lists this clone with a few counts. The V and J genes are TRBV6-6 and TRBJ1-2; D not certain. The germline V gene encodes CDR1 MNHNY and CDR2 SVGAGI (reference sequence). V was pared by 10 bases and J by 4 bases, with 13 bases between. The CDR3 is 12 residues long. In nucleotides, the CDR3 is TGTGCCACCGAGTCGGATACCTATGGCTACACCTTC. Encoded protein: CATESDTYGYTF.

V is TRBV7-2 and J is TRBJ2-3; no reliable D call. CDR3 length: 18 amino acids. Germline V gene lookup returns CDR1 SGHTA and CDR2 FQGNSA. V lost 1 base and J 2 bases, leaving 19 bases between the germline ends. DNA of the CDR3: TGTGCCAGCAGCTTAGTCGCCTGGGGTGGTTCTGCCACAGATACGCAGTATTTT. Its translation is CASSLVAWGGSATDTQYF.

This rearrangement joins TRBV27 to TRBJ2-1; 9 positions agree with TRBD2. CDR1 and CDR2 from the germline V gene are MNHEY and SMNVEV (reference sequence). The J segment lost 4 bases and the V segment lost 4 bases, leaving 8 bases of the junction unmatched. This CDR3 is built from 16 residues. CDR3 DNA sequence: TGTGCCAGCAGTTCGCCGACTAGCGGAACTTACAATGAGCAGTTCTTC. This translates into CASSSPTSGTYNEQFF.

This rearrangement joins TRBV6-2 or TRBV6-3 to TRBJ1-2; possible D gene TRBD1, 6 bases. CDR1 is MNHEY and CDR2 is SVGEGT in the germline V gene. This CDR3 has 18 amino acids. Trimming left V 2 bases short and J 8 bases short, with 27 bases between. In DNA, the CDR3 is TGTGCCAGCAGTTACGCGGACCCCCTGCCTACAGGGTCTCGCGGCTACACCTTC. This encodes CASSYADPLPTGSRGYTF.

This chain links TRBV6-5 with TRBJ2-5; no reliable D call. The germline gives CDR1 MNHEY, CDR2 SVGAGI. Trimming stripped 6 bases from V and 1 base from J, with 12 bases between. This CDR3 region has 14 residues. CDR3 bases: TGTGCCAGCAGATCCGGAACGTTCCAAGAGACCCAGTACTTC. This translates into CASRSGTFQETQYF.

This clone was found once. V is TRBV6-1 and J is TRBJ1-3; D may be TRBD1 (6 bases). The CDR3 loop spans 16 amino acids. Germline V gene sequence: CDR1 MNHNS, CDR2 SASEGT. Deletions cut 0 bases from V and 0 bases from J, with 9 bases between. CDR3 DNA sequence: TGTGCCAGCAGTGAAGCATGGGGGGCCTCTGGAAACACCATATATTTT. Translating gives CASSEAWGASGNTIYF.

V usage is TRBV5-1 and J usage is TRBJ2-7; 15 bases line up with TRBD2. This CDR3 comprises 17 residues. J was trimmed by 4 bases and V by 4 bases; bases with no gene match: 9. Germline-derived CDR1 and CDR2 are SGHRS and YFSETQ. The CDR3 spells CASSPGLAGGLNYEQYF. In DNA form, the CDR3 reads TGCGCCAGCAGCCCTGGACTAGCGGGAGGGCTAAATTACGAGCAGTACTTC.

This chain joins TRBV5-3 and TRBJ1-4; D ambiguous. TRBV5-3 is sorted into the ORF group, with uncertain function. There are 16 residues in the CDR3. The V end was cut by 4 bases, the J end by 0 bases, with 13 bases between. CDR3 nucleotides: TGTGCCAGAAGCCACCCGACCCTCGCAACTAATGAAAAACTGTTTTTT. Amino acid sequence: CARSHPTLATNEKLFF.

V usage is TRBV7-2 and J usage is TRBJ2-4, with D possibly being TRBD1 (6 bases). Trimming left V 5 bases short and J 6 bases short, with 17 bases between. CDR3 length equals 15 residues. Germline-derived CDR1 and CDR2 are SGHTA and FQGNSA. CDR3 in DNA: TGTGCCAGCAGCCCCGGACAGCTGAAAGGAAACATTCAGTACTTC. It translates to CASSPGQLKGNIQYF.

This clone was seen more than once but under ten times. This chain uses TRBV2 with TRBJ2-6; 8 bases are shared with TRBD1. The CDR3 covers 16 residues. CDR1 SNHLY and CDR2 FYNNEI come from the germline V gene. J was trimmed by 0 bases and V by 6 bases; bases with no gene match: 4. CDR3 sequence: CASRIQGDSGANVLTF. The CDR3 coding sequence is TGTGCCAGCAGGATACAGGGGGACTCTGGGGCCAACGTCCTGACTTTC. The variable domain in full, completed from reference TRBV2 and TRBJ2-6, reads EPEVTQTPSHQVTQMGQEVILRCVPISNHLYFYWYRQILGQKVEFLVSFYNNEISEKSEIFDDQFSVERPDGSNFTLKIRSTKLEDSAMYFCASRIQGDSGANVLTFGAGSRLTVL.

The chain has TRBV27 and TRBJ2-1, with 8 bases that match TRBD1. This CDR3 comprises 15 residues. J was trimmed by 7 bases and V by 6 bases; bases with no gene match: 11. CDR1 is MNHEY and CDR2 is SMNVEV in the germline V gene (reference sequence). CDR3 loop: CASSPPRGRRNEQFF. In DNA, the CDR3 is TGTGCCAGCAGCCCCCCCAGGGGGCGTAGGAATGAGCAGTTCTTC.

The CDR3 region has the DNA TGTGCCAGCAGCGCGGGGGAACTAGCGGGCACAGATGAGCAGTTCTTC. Protein: CASSAGELAGTDEQFF. This chain connects TRBV9 to TRBJ2-1; 9 bases line up with TRBD2. The germline V gene has CDR1 SGDLS and CDR2 YYNGEE. The junction had 12 bases not matched to a gene; V was cut back by 3 bases and J by 8 bases. There are 16 residues in the CDR3.

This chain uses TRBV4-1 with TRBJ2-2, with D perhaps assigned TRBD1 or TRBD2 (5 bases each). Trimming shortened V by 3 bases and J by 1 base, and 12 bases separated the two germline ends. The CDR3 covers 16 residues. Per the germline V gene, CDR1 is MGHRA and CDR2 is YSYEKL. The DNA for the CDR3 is TGCGCCAGCAGCCATGACGGGACGGTGAACACCGGGGAGCTGTTTTTT. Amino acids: CASSHDGTVNTGELFF.

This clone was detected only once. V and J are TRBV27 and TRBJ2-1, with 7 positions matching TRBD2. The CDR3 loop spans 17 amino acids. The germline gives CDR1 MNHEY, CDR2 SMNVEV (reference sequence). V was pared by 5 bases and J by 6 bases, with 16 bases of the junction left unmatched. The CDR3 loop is CASSTFILARASNEQFF. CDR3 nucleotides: TGTGCCAGCAGTACATTTATACTAGCGCGGGCTTCCAATGAGCAGTTCTTC.

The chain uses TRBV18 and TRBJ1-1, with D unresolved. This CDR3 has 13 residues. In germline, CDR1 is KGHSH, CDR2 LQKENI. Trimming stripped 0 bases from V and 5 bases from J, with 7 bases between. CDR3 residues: CASSPPTRTEAFF. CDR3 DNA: TGTGCCAGCTCACCACCGACACGGACTGAAGCTTTCTTT.

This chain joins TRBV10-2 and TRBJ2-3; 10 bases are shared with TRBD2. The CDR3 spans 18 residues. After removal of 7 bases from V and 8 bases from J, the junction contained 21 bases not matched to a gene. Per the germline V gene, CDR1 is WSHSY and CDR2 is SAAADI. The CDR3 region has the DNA TGCGCCAGCACACTATTCTCGGGTCGACTAGCGGGTGTCGGTACGCAGTATTTT. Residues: CASTLFSGRLAGVGTQYF.

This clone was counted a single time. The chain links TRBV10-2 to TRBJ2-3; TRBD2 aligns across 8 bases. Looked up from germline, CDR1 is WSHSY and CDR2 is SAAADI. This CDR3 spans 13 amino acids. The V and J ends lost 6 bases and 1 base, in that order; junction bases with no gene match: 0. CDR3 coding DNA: TGCGCCAGCAGACTAGCGGGCACAGATACGCAGTATTTT. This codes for CASRLAGTDTQYF.

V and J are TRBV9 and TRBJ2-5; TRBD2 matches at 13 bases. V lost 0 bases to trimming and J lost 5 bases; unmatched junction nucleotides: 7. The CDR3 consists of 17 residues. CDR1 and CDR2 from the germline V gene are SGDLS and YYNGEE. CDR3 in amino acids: CASSVAGTSGVMETQYF. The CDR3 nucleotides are TGTGCCAGCAGCGTAGCTGGGACTAGCGGGGTAATGGAGACCCAGTACTTC.

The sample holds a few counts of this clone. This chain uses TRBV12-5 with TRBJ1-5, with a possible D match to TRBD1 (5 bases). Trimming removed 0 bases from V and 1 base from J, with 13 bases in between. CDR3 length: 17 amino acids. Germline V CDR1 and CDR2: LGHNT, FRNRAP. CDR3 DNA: TGTGCTAGTGGTTTGGTATCAGGCGGGGGAAGCAATCAGCCCCAGCATTTT. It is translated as CASGLVSGGGSNQPQHF.

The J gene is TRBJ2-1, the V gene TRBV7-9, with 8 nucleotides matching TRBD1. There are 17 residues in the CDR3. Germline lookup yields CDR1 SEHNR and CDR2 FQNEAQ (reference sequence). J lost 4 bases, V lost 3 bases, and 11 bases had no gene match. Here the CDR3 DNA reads TGTGCCAGCAGCTTCAAGGGCCGGACAGGGACTTACAATGAGCAGTTCTTC. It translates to CASSFKGRTGTYNEQFF.

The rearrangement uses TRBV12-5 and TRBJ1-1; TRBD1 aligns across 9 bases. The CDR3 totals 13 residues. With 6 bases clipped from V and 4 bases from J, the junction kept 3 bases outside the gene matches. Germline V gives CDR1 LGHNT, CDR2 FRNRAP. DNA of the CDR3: TGTGCTAGTGGCCCGGACAGGGGCACTGAAGCTTTCTTT. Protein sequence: CASGPDRGTEAFF.